The text below deals with one T cell receptor (beta chain). TCRdb's copy holds only in-frame clones and misses some; the assay was immunoSEQ multiplex PCR. The data show roughly 1,100,000 clones, about 80% seen once. The data were obtained in a study of shared clonotypes between healthy human individuals. This clonotype originated in a man between 18 and 35 years old in good health. Sequencing used memory CD4+ T cells sorted from blood. Subset here: CD45RA-negative fraction.

Here the CDR3 DNA reads TGCGCCAGCAGCCCGGCAACGACGGGCACCGGGGAGCTGTTTTTT. Its protein is CASSPATTGTGELFF. The chain has TRBV5-1 and TRBJ2-2, with no clear D. The CDR3 is made up of 15 amino acids. Trimming cost V 4 bases and J 4 bases, with 14 bases left between them. The V gene's germline CDR1 is SGHRS and CDR2 YFSETQ.